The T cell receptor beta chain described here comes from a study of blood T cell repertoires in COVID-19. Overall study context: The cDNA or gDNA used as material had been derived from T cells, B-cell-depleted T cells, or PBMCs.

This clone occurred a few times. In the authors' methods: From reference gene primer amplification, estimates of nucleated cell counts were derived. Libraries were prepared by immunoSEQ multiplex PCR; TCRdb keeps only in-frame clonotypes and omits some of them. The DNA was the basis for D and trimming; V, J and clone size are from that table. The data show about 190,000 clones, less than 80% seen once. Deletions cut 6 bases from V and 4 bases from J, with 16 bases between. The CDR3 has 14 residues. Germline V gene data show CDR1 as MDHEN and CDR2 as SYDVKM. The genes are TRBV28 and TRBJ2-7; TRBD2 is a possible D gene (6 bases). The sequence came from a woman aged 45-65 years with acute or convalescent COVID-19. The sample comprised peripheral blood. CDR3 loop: CASSSPGVKYEQYF. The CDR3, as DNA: TGTGCCAGCAGCTCACCGGGGGTAAAGTACGAGCAGTACTTC.